This TCR beta chain was observed in a study of T-cell reconstitution after alpha-beta-depleted transplantation in children. Unique molecular identifiers tagged the TCRbeta library. TCRdb ran MiXCR on the PCR reads and lists one entry per CDR3 protein. This table holds about 470,000 distinct CDR3 sequences, 43% found once. V was pared by 4 bases and J by 0 bases, with 4 bases of the junction left unmatched. This CDR3 has 17 amino acids. Germline CDR1 reads SGHTA; CDR2 reads FQGTGA. The origin of this receptor is a girl aged 2 to 9 with aplastic anemia, due to receive a stem cell transplant. This chain joins TRBV7-3 and TRBJ2-2; 11 nucleotides agree with TRBD1. The input for sequencing was PBMCs, taken before TCRalphabeta/CD19-depleted stem cell transplant. The CDR3 sequence is CASSSRTGGTNTGELFF. The CDR3 region has the DNA TGTGCCAGCAGCTCGAGGACAGGGGGCACGAACACCGGGGAGCTGTTTTTT.